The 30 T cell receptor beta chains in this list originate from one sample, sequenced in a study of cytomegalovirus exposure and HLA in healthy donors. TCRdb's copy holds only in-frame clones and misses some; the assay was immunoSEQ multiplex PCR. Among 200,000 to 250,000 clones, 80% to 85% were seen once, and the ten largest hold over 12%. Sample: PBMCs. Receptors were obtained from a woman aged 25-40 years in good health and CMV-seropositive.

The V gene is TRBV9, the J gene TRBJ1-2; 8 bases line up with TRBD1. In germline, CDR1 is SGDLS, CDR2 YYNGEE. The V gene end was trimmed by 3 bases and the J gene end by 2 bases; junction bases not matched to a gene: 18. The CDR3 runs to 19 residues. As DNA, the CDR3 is TGTGCCAGCAGCGACCCCCGGACAGGGTCACTTGAAGCCAACTATGGCTACACCTTC. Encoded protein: CASSDPRTGSLEANYGYTF.

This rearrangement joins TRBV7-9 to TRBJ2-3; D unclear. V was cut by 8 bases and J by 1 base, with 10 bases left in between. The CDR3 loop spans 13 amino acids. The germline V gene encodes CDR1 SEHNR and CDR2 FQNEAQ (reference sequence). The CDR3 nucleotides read TGTGCCAGCCTCCCTGGGGGCACAGATACGCAGTATTTT. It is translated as CASLPGGTDTQYF.

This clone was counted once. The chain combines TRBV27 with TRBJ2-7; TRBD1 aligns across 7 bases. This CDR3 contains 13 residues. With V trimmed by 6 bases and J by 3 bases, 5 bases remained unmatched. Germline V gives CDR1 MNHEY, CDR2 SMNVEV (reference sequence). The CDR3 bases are TGTGCCAGCAGGCCGACAGGGAACTACGAGCAGTACTTC. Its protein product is CASRPTGNYEQYF.

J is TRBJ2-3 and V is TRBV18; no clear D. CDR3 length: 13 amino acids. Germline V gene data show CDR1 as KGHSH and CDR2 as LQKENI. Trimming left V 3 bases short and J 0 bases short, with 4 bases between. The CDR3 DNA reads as TGTGCCAGCTCACCTCCTAGCACAGATACGCAGTATTTT. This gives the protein CASSPPSTDTQYF.

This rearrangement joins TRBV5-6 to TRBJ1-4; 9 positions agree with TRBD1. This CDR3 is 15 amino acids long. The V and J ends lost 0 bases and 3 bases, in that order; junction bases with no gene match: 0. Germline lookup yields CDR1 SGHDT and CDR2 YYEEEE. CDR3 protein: CASSLGQGANEKLFF. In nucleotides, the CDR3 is TGTGCCAGCAGCTTGGGACAGGGGGCTAATGAAAAACTGTTTTTT.

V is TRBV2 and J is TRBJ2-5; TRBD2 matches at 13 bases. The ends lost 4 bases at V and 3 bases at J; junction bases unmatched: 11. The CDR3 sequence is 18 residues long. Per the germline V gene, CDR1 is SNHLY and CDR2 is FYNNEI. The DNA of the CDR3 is TGTGCCAGCAGTGTCCGACTAGCGGGAGGACAACCAAAAGAGACCCAGTACTTC. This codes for CASSVRLAGGQPKETQYF.

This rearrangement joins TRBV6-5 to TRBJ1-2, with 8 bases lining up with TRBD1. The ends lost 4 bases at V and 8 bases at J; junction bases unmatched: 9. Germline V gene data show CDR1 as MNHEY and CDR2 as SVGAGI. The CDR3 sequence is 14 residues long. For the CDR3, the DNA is TGTGCCAGCAGTTGGATAGGGACAGGCCAGGGCTACACCTTC. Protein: CASSWIGTGQGYTF.

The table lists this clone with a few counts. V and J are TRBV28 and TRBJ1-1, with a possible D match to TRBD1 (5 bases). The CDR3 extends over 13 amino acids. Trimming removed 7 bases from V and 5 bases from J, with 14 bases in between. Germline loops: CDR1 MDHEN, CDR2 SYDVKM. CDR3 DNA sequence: TGTGCCAGCACCACGGCGGGGGGAACTGAAGCTTTCTTT. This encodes CASTTAGGTEAFF.

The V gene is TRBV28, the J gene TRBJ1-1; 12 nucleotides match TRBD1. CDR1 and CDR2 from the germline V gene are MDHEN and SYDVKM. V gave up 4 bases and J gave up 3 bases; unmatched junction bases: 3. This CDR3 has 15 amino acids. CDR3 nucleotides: TGTGCCAGCAGTTCGGGACAGGGGGCGGACACTGAAGCTTTCTTT. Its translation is CASSSGQGADTEAFF.

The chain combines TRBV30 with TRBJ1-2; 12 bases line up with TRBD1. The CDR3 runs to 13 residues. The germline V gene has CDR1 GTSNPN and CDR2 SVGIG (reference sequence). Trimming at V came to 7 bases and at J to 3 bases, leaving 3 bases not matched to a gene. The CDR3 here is CALGQGAYYGYTF. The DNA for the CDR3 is TGTGCCTTGGGACAGGGGGCTTACTATGGCTACACCTTC.

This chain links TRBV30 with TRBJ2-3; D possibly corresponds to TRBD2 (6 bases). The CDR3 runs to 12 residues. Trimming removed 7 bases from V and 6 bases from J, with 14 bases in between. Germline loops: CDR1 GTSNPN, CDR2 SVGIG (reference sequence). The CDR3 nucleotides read TGTGCCTCCGAGTCGGGGGTGGATACGCAGTATTTT. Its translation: CASESGVDTQYF.

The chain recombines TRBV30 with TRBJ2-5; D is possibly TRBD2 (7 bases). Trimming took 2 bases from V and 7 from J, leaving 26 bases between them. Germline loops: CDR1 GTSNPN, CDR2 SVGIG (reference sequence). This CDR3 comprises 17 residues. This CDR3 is CAWSPPPRGGPSGTQYF. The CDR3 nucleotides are TGTGCCTGGAGTCCACCCCCTAGGGGGGGACCATCGGGGACCCAGTACTTC.

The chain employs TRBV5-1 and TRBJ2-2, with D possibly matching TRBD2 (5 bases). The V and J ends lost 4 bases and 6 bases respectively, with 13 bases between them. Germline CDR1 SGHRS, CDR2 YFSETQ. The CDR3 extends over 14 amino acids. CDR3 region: CASSGGDHPGELFF. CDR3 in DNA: TGCGCCAGCAGCGGAGGAGATCACCCCGGGGAGCTGTTTTTT. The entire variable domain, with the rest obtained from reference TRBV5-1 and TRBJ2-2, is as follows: KAGVTQTPRYLIKTRGQQVTLSCSPISGHRSVSWYQQTPGQGLQFLFEYFSETQRNKGNFPGRFSGRQFSNSRSEMNVSTLELGDSALYLCASSGGDHPGELFFGEGSRLTVL.

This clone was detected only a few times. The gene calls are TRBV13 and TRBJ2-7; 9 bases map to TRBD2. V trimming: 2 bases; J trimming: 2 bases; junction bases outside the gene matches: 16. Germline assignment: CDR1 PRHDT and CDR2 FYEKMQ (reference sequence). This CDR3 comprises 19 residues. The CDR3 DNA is TGTGCCAGCAGCTTATGGTCGAGTGGAGGGGGACTAGCCACCTACGAGCAGTACTTC. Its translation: CASSLWSSGGGLATYEQYF. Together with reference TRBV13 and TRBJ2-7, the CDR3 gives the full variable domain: AAGVIQSPRHLIKEKRETATLKCYPIPRHDTVYWYQQGPGQDPQFLISFYEKMQSDKGSIPDRFSAQQFSDYHSELNMSSLELGDSALYFCASSLWSSGGGLATYEQYFGPGTRLTVT.

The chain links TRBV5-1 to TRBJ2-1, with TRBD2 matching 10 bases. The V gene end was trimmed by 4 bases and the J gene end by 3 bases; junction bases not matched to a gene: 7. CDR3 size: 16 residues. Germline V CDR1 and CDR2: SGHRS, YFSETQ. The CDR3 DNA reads TGCGCCAGCAGCCACATCCTAGCGGGGGACTACAATGAGCAGTTCTTC. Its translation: CASSHILAGDYNEQFF.

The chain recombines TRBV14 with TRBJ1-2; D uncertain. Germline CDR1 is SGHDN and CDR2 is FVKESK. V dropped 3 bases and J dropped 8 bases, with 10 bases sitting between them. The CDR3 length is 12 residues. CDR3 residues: CASSHEYSGYTF. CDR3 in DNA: TGTGCCAGCAGCCATGAATATTCGGGCTACACCTTC.

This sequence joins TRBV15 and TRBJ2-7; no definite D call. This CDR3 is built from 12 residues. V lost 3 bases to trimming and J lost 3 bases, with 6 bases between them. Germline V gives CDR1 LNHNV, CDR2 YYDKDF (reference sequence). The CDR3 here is CATSSANYEQYF. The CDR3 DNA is TGTGCCACCAGCAGTGCTAACTACGAGCAGTACTTC.

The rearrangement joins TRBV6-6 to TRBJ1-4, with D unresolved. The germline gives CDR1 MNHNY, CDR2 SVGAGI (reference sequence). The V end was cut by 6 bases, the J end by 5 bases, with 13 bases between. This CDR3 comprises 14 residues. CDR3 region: CASRPPGKNEKLFF. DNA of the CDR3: TGTGCCAGCAGACCCCCGGGGAAGAATGAAAAACTGTTTTTT.

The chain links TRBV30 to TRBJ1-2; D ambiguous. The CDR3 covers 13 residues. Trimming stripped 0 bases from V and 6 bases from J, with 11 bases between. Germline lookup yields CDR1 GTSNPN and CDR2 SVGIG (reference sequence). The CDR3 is CAWSVQSSHGYTF. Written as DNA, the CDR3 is TGTGCCTGGAGTGTACAGAGTTCCCATGGCTACACCTTC.

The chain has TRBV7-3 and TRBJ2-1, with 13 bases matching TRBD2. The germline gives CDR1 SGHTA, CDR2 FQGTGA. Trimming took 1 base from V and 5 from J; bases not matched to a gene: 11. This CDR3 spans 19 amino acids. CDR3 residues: CASSLRPPQGLAGNNEQFF. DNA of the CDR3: TGTGCCAGCAGCTTAAGGCCACCGCAGGGACTAGCGGGAAACAATGAGCAGTTCTTC.

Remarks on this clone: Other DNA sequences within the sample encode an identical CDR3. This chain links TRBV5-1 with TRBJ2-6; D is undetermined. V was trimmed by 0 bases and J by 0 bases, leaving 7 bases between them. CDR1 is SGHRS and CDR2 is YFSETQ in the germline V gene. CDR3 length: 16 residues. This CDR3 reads CASSLAGASGANVLTF. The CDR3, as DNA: TGCGCCAGCAGCTTGGCCGGAGCCTCTGGGGCCAACGTCCTGACTTTC.

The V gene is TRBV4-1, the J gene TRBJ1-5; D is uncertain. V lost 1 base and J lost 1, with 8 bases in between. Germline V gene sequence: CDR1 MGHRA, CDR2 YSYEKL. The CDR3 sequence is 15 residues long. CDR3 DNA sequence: TGCGCCAGCAGCCAAGCGTTCGGCAGCAATCAGCCCCAGCATTTT. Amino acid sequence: CASSQAFGSNQPQHF.

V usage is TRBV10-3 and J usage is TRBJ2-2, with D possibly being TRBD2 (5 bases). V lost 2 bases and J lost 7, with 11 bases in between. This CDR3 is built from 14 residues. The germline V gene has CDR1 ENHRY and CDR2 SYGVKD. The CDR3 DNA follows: TGTGCCATCAGTGAGGTCGGGAAGGGCGGGGAGCTGTTTTTT. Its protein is CAISEVGKGGELFF.

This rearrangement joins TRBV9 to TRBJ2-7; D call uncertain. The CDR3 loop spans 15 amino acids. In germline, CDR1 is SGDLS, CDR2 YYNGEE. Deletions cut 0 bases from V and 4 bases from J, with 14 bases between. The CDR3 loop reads CASSVEPAGGYEQYF. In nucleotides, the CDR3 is TGTGCCAGCAGCGTAGAGCCAGCCGGTGGGTACGAGCAGTACTTC.

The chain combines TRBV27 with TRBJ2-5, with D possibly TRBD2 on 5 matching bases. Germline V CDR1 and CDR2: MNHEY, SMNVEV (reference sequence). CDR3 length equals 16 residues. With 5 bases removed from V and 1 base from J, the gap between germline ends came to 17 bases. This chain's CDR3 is CASSPERNWGQETQYF. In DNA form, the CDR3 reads TGTGCCAGCAGTCCCGAGCGGAATTGGGGCCAAGAGACCCAGTACTTC.

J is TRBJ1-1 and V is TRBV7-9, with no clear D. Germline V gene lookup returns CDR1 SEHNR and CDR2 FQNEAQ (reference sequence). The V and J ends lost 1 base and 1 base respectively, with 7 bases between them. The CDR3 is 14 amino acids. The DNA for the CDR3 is TGTGCCAGCAGCTTAGTTGCGGGGAACACTGAAGCTTTCTTT. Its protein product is CASSLVAGNTEAFF.

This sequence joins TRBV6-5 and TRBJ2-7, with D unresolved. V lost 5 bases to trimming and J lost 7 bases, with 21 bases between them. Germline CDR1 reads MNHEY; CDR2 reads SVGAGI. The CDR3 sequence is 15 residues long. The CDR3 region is CASSGPDLAGGEQYF. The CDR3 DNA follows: TGTGCCAGCAGTGGACCGGACCTGGCCGGTGGGGAGCAGTACTTC.

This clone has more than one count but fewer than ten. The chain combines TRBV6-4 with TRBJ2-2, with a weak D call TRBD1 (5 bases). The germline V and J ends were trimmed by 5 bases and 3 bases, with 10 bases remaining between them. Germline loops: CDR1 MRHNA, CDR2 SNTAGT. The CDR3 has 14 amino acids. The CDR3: CASSLQGDTGELFF. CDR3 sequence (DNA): TGTGCCAGCAGTCTCCAGGGTGACACCGGGGAGCTGTTTTTT.

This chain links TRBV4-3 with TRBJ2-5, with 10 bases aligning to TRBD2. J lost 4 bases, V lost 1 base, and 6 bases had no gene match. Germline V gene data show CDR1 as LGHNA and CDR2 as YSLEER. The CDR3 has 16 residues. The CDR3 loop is CASSQVLAGAAETQYF. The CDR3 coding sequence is TGCGCCAGCAGCCAAGTTCTAGCGGGAGCGGCAGAGACCCAGTACTTC.

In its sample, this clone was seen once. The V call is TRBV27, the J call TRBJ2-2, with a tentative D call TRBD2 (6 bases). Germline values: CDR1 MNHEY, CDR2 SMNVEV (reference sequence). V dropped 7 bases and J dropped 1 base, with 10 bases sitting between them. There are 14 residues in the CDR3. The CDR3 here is CASTRDWNTGELFF. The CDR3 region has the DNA TGTGCCAGCACCAGGGACTGGAACACCGGGGAGCTGTTTTTT.